This TCR beta chain was found in a study of shared clonotypes between healthy human individuals. Study overall: A couple of women and a few men aged 18 to 49 served as donors. Findings and limits, study-wide: Compared with clonotypes that all four donors shared, non-shared clonotypes had lower generation probabilities.

Germline V lookup: CDR1 MGHDK, CDR2 SYGVNS. The CDR3 totals 17 residues. Germline trimming cut 5 bases from V and 5 bases from J; bases unmatched to any gene: 14. Libraries were prepared by immunoSEQ multiplex PCR; TCRdb keeps only in-frame clonotypes and omits some of them. The sample comprises around 2,100,000 clones, approximately 94% of which are singletons, and approximately 1% rests with the top ten. In the case of this clone: The target antigen is unknown.

Positively selected for CCR7, the CD45RO-negative cells used as naive CD8 cells excluded terminally differentiated effector memory CD45RA+ cells. The gene calls are TRBV25-1 and TRBJ2-2; 7 bases are a match to TRBD1. Sequenced sample: naive CD8+ T cells sorted from blood. This TCR was recovered from a man aged 18 to 30 in good health. The CDR3 reads CASSRFVRQGETGELFF. CDR3 sequence (DNA): TGTGCCAGCAGTAGATTTGTGAGACAGGGTGAAACCGGGGAGCTGTTTTTT. The complete variable domain, with remaining parts taken from reference TRBV25-1 and TRBJ2-2, reads EADIYQTPRYLVIGTGKKITLECSQTMGHDKMYWYQQDPGMELHLIHYSYGVNSTEKGDLSSESTVSRIRTEHFPLTLESARPSHTSQYLCASSRFVRQGETGELFFGEGSRLTVL.